This passage covers 20 T cell receptor beta chains from one sample sequenced in a study of T-cell memory formation after mild COVID-19. One entry per CDR3 protein results from TCRdb running MiXCR on the 5' RACE reads. The sample has 450,000 to 650,000 distinct CDR3 sequences, less than 25% seen once; the top ten hold approximately 8.4%. Material for sequencing was PBMCs or a T cell subset sorted from them (not recorded which). The source is an adult woman who had mild COVID-19 (a few samples of this study predate the infection). Cell type and time point are not known.

The sample holds many counts of this clonotype. V and J are TRBV5-1 and TRBJ2-1; possible D gene TRBD2, 5 bases. This CDR3 has 15 amino acids. V was clipped by 1 base and J by 1 base, with 9 bases between them. Germline CDR1 SGHRS, CDR2 YFSETQ. The CDR3 is CASSLNGKSYNEQFF. The CDR3 bases are TGCGCCAGCAGCTTGAACGGGAAATCCTACAATGAGCAGTTCTTC.

The sample holds one count of this clonotype. The chain couples TRBV7-3 to TRBJ2-1, with 12 nucleotides matching TRBD2. J gave up 2 bases and V 3 bases, and 8 bases lay outside the gene matches. CDR1 is SGHTA, CDR2 FQGTGA, per germline. The CDR3 is 18 residues long. The CDR3 loop reads CASSFTSGRLIPYNEQFF. CDR3 nucleotide sequence: TGTGCCAGCAGCTTCACTAGCGGGAGGTTGATCCCCTACAATGAGCAGTTCTTC.

This clonotype showed up just a few times. This rearrangement joins TRBV6-2 or TRBV6-3 to TRBJ2-7, with D perhaps assigned TRBD1 or TRBD2 (5 bases each). V was trimmed by 7 bases and J by 2 bases, leaving 12 bases between them. The length of the CDR3 is 13 residues. CDR1 is MNHEY, CDR2 SVGEGT, per germline. CDR3 amino acids: CASKPGPPYEQYF. The CDR3 DNA is TGTGCCAGCAAGCCGGGGCCTCCCTACGAGCAGTACTTC.

This clonotype has only a few counts. The chain joins TRBV9 to TRBJ2-6, with D possibly matching TRBD1 (5 bases). The CDR3 length is 16 residues. Trimming removed 4 bases from V and 1 base from J, with 12 bases in between. CDR1 SGDLS and CDR2 YYNGEE come from the germline V gene. The CDR3 DNA sequence: TGTGCCAGCAGCCAGGGCGGCGGATCTGGGGCCAACGTCCTGACTTTC. It translates to CASSQGGGSGANVLTF.

The chain links TRBV12-3 or TRBV12-4 to TRBJ2-5; 10 bases match TRBD2. With 1 base clipped from V and 4 bases from J, the junction kept 6 bases outside the gene matches. The CDR3 has 16 amino acids. This chain's CDR3 is CASSLVSSGSRETQYF. CDR3 DNA: TGTGCCAGCAGTTTAGTTTCTAGCGGGAGTCGAGAGACCCAGTACTTC.

This clonotype was picked up a small number of times. The CDR3: CASSPRGIAGELFF. The CDR3 bases are TGTGCCAGCAGCCCAAGGGGAATCGCCGGGGAGCTGTTTTTT. The chain uses TRBV3-1 and TRBJ2-2, with D possibly TRBD1 on 5 matching bases. Germline loops: CDR1 LGHDT, CDR2 YNNKEL (reference sequence). V lost 4 bases and J 6 bases, leaving 12 bases between the germline ends. This CDR3 spans 14 amino acids.

The J gene is TRBJ2-2, the V gene TRBV5-6, with D maybe TRBD1 (5 bases). From germline, CDR1 is SGHDT and CDR2 YYEEEE. The CDR3 runs 16 residues. V was trimmed by 1 base and J by 3 bases, leaving 13 bases between them. For the CDR3, the DNA is TGTGCCAGCAGCTTGATGAAGGGGCAGGACACCGGGGAGCTGTTTTTT. Amino acid sequence: CASSLMKGQDTGELFF.

Only a few counts were recorded for this clonotype. The V gene is TRBV4-2, the J gene TRBJ1-1; no reliable D call. The CDR3 runs to 15 residues. Germline lookup yields CDR1 LGHNA and CDR2 YNFKEQ. The V gene lost 1 base and the J gene lost 1 base, with 10 bases spanning the gap. The CDR3 DNA reads as TGTGCCAGCAGCCAAGCGTTTGGGGAGAACACTGAAGCTTTCTTT. Encoded protein: CASSQAFGENTEAFF.

The DNA of the CDR3 is TGCAGTGCTAGAGATCCTCCGGGACCATACACAGATACGCAGTATTTT. Protein: CSARDPPGPYTDTQYF. The chain recombines TRBV20-1 with TRBJ2-3, with D possibly called TRBD1 or TRBD2 (5 bases each). CDR3 length equals 16 residues. The V gene lost 0 bases and the J gene lost 2 bases, with 15 bases spanning the gap. Germline CDR1 reads DFQATT; CDR2 reads SNEGSKA (reference sequence).

V gene TRBV12-3 or TRBV12-4 combines with J gene TRBJ1-1; the match to TRBD1 covers 7 bases. Trimming removed 8 bases from V and 6 bases from J; junction bases left unmatched: 12. This CDR3 has 14 residues. CDR3 sequence: CASRARQGPSEAFF. Written as DNA, the CDR3 is TGTGCCAGCCGCGCCAGACAGGGCCCCTCTGAAGCTTTCTTT.

This chain connects TRBV9 to TRBJ2-7; D is undetermined. The CDR3 spans 13 residues. Germline lookup yields CDR1 SGDLS and CDR2 YYNGEE. V lost 4 bases, J lost 3 bases, and 11 bases lay in between. The CDR3 region has the DNA TGTGCCAGCAGCCGTACAGAAGTCTACGAGCAGTACTTC. It translates to CASSRTEVYEQYF.

This chain joins TRBV19 and TRBJ1-1, with TRBD1 identical over 11 bases. There are 14 residues in the CDR3. Germline V gene lookup returns CDR1 LNHDA and CDR2 SQIVND (reference sequence). V gave up 5 bases and J gave up 6 bases; unmatched junction bases: 5. CDR3 sequence reads: CASSADRGLAEAFF. DNA for the CDR3: TGTGCCAGTAGTGCGGACAGGGGGCTGGCTGAAGCTTTCTTT.

This clonotype was seen a handful of times. This chain joins TRBV2 and TRBJ2-7; maybe TRBD2 (6 bases). Trimming removed 6 bases from V and 6 bases from J, with 18 bases in between. Germline CDR1 is SNHLY and CDR2 is FYNNEI. This CDR3 region has 14 residues. The DNA for the CDR3 is TGTGCCAGCAGAGTCGCCCTAGCGAACGGCGAGCAGTACTTC. Its translation: CASRVALANGEQYF.

The V and J genes are TRBV7-3 and TRBJ2-7; the D is unclear. CDR3 length: 14 residues. Deletions cut 7 bases from V and 0 bases from J, with 13 bases between. Germline CDR1 is SGHTA and CDR2 is FQGTGA. This CDR3 is CASTLRSSSYEQYF. The CDR3 coding sequence is TGTGCCAGCACCCTTAGGAGTAGCTCCTACGAGCAGTACTTC.

The chain links TRBV5-1 to TRBJ1-2; 8 positions match TRBD1. The CDR3 covers 15 residues. Germline loops: CDR1 SGHRS, CDR2 YFSETQ. The V gene end was trimmed by 0 bases and the J gene end by 5 bases; junction bases not matched to a gene: 6. The CDR3 region has the DNA TGCGCCAGCAGCTTGGTGGCCGGGACAGGTTATGGCTACACCTTC. Translation gives CASSLVAGTGYGYTF.

This clonotype has only a few counts. The chain employs TRBV5-1 and TRBJ2-5; D may be TRBD1 or TRBD2 (7 bases each). The CDR3 runs 14 residues. The germline V gene has CDR1 SGHRS and CDR2 YFSETQ. V was pared by 4 bases and J by 3 bases, with 13 bases between. CDR3 DNA sequence: TGCGCCAGCAGCCGGGGAGGGGGCGAAGAGACCCAGTACTTC. The encoded protein is CASSRGGGEETQYF.

There are a few counts of this clonotype. The chain combines TRBV7-8 with TRBJ2-3, with D hard to call. Trimming shortened V by 1 base and J by 0 bases, and 5 bases separated the two germline ends. CDR1 is SGHVS and CDR2 is FQNEAQ in the germline V gene. The CDR3 extends over 14 amino acids. The CDR3 spells CASSLVLSTDTQYF. The CDR3, as DNA: TGTGCCAGCAGCTTAGTACTTAGCACAGATACGCAGTATTTT.

The sample holds many counts of this clonotype. The chain recombines TRBV20-1 with TRBJ1-5; 10 bases match TRBD1. V trimming: 0 bases; J trimming: 6 bases; junction bases outside the gene matches: 5. Germline CDR1 and CDR2: DFQATT and SNEGSKA (reference sequence). This CDR3 has 15 residues. In DNA form, the CDR3 reads TGCAGTGCTAGAGATAGGGACAGGGGCACTCAGCCCCAGCATTTT. Protein product: CSARDRDRGTQPQHF.

This chain joins TRBV7-9 and TRBJ1-1; no clear D. The length of the CDR3 is 14 residues. Trimming shortened V by 5 bases and J by 0 bases, and 10 bases separated the two germline ends. Germline assignment: CDR1 SEHNR and CDR2 FQNEAQ (reference sequence). The DNA for the CDR3 is TGTGCCAGCAGCCTACTCGGACTGAACACTGAAGCTTTCTTT. Its translation is CASSLLGLNTEAFF.

The chain combines TRBV7-9 with TRBJ1-1; unclear D gene. V was shortened by 3 bases and J by 6 bases, with 17 bases between the two germline ends. The CDR3 has 15 amino acids. CDR1 and CDR2 from the germline V gene are SEHNR and FQNEAQ (reference sequence). CDR3 sequence (DNA): TGTGCCAGCAGCTTTTATGGCCCCTCTGGCGCTGAAGCTTTCTTT. Amino acid sequence: CASSFYGPSGAEAFF.